This T cell receptor (beta chain) was documented in a study of blood T cell repertoires in COVID-19. Study-level background: From T cells, B-cell-depleted T cells, or PBMCs came the material, which was cDNA or gDNA.

The V gene lost 3 bases and the J gene lost 8 bases, with 10 bases spanning the gap. This CDR3 has 11 amino acids. Germline CDR1 and CDR2: DFQATT and SNEGSKA (reference sequence). The assay was immunoSEQ multiplex PCR, and TCRdb's table has in-frame clones only and misses some. The sample lists fewer than 250,000 clones; approximately 90% were seen once. This clonotype was sampled from a woman aged 25 to 39 with acute COVID-19. Sequencing was carried out using PBMCs or T cells enriched from blood (not recorded which). The chain is built from TRBV20-1 and TRBJ1-2, with TRBD1 as a possible D gene (5 bases). The CDR3 bases are TGCAGTGCTAGTAAAGGGGAAGGCTACACCTTC. Translated, it gives CSASKGEGYTF.